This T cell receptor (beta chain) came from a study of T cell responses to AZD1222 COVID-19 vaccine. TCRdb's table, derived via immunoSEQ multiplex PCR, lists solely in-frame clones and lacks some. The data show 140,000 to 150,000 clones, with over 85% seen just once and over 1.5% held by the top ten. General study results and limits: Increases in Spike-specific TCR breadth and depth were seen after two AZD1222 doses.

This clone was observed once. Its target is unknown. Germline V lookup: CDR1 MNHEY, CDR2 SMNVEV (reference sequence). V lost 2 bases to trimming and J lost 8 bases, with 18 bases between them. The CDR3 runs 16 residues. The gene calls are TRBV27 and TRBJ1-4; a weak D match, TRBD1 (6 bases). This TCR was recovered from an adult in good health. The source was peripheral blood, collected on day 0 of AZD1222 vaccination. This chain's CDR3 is CASSLRGAWANEKLFF. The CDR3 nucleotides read TGTGCCAGCAGTTTAAGGGGGGCTTGGGCCAACGAAAAACTGTTTTTT.